This T cell receptor (beta chain) was obtained from a study of shared clonotypes between healthy human individuals. This table comes from immunoSEQ multiplex PCR, and its TCRdb copy is limited to in-frame clones, with some not included. Of about 490,000 clones in the sample, more than 75% were seen once. There are 15 residues in the CDR3. Germline V gene data show CDR1 as MNHNS and CDR2 as SASEGT. J lost 4 bases, V lost 9 bases, and 11 bases had no gene match. The source is a woman aged 40 to 55 in good health. Some clones in this sample may be carry-over from other donors' samples. The sequencing sample was made of PBMCs. This chain links TRBV6-1 with TRBJ1-5, with 8 bases aligning to TRBD1. The CDR3 spells CASHERTGTNQPQHF. Here the CDR3 DNA reads TGTGCCAGTCACGAACGGACAGGGACAAATCAGCCCCAGCATTTT.